This T cell receptor beta chain stems from a study of cytomegalovirus exposure and HLA in healthy donors (dated by TCRdb to about 2017). Looking at the study overall: A later analysis indicated that the 110 or so validation repertoires were generated on the platform also employed for the 700 or so repertoires of the first cohort. Besides the first cohort of 666 subjects, a separate validation cohort made up of 120 different subjects was used. The study aimed to test whether signatures of past pathogen exposure could be identified by cataloging public T cell receptors. The study combined high-throughput TCR immunosequencing, statistical association of individual TCRs with disease status, and machine learning to predict cytomegalovirus infection status.

The donors belonged to the validation cohort of approximately 130 subjects, which was separate from the approximately 660-subject first cohort. A word on this clone: This clone's antigen is unknown. Base qualities are not recorded, but no much larger clone differs from it by a single base.

Points the paper makes about the study in general: A total of roughly 160 TCR beta chains were listed by the study as associated with cytomegalovirus. Subsequent analysis determined that TCRs grouped into clusters in the first cohort also showed a tendency toward co-occurrence across the roughly 110 validation repertoires, and approximately 94% of cluster scores exceeded 0. The classifier was reported to diagnose cytomegalovirus status with high specificity and sensitivity in both the original cohort and the validation cohort. The authors suggested that the approach could potentially be extended to other disease states and immunological phenotypes. A later analysis lacked HLA typing for the validation cohort, so it scored co-occurrence in that cohort across all 110 or so repertoires. Three of the identified cytomegalovirus-associated TCR beta chains were confirmed in vitro to be specific for cytomegalovirus antigens. Most TCR sequences were observed very rarely across donors, whereas some public TCRs were present in many individuals.

Libraries were made using the immunoSEQ multiplex PCR assay. Per the source publication's procedure: A statistical classification framework was developed to diagnose cytomegalovirus status using the catalog of TCR beta chain sequences. What TCRdb holds here is the immuneACCESS table cut down to in-frame rearrangements. Part of the clones is not present; checked against another copy, under half of the missing clones reflect an unresolved V gene, and the others are unexplained. The DNA gave D and trimming, while V, J and clone size come from that table. The sample has roughly 260,000 clones on record, around nine tenths of them singletons. Around 2.6% of the sample is held by the ten biggest clonotypes. Compared with germline, V lacks 6 bases and J lacks 0 bases; bases without a gene match: 13. CDR1 and CDR2 were assigned from the germline V gene (reference sequence) as LNHDA and SQIVND. Its CDR3 holds 18 amino acids, cysteine through phenylalanine. Only the CDR3 DNA stays, 54 bases, in frame from base 1.

Material for sequencing was PBMCs. This receptor was obtained from a man younger than 35 in good health and CMV-seronegative. The chain is assembled from TRBV19 and TRBJ2-5, with 10 central nucleotides matching TRBD2. The DNA reads as follows: TGTGCCAGTAGCGGACTTAGCGGGAGGTCTCAGTACCAAGAGACCCAGTACTTC. Its protein is CASSGLSGRSQYQETQYF.